This T cell receptor (beta chain) came from a study of neoadjuvant nivolumab and ipilimumab in lung cancer. Profiled with immunoSEQ multiplex PCR; TCRdb holds only in-frame clones, not every one. The table shows 25,000 to 35,000 clones, with more than 85% occurring only once. On this clone: What it binds is unknown.

Germline V gene data show CDR1 as MNHNS and CDR2 as SASEGT. The CDR3 contains 15 residues. Trimming removed 5 bases from V and 5 bases from J; junction bases left unmatched: 7. Study-level results: Only a single major-pathologic-response sample was available for clonality analysis.

The sequencing used peripheral blood, collected after neoadjuvant nivolumab, alone or with ipilimumab, at or shortly before surgery. V gene TRBV6-1 combines with J gene TRBJ1-5; TRBD1 matches at 9 bases. The sequence was obtained from an adult with non-small cell lung cancer. The CDR3 protein is CASSIIQGAHQPQHF. The CDR3 nucleotides read TGTGCCAGCAGTATCATACAGGGGGCTCATCAGCCCCAGCATTTT.